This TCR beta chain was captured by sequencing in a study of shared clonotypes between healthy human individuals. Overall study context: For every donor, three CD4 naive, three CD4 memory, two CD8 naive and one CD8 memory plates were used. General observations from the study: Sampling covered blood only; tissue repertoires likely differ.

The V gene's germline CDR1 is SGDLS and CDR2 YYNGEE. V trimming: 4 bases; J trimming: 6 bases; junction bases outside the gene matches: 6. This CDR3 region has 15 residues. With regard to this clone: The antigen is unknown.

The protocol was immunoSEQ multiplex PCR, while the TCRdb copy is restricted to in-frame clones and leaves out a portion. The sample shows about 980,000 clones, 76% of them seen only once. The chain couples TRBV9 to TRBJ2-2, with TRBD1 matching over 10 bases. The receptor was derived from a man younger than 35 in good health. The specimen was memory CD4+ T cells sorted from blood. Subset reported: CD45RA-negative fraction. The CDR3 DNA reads TGTGCCAGCAGCAGGGGACAGGGGACCGCCGGGGAGCTGTTTTTT. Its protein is CASSRGQGTAGELFF.